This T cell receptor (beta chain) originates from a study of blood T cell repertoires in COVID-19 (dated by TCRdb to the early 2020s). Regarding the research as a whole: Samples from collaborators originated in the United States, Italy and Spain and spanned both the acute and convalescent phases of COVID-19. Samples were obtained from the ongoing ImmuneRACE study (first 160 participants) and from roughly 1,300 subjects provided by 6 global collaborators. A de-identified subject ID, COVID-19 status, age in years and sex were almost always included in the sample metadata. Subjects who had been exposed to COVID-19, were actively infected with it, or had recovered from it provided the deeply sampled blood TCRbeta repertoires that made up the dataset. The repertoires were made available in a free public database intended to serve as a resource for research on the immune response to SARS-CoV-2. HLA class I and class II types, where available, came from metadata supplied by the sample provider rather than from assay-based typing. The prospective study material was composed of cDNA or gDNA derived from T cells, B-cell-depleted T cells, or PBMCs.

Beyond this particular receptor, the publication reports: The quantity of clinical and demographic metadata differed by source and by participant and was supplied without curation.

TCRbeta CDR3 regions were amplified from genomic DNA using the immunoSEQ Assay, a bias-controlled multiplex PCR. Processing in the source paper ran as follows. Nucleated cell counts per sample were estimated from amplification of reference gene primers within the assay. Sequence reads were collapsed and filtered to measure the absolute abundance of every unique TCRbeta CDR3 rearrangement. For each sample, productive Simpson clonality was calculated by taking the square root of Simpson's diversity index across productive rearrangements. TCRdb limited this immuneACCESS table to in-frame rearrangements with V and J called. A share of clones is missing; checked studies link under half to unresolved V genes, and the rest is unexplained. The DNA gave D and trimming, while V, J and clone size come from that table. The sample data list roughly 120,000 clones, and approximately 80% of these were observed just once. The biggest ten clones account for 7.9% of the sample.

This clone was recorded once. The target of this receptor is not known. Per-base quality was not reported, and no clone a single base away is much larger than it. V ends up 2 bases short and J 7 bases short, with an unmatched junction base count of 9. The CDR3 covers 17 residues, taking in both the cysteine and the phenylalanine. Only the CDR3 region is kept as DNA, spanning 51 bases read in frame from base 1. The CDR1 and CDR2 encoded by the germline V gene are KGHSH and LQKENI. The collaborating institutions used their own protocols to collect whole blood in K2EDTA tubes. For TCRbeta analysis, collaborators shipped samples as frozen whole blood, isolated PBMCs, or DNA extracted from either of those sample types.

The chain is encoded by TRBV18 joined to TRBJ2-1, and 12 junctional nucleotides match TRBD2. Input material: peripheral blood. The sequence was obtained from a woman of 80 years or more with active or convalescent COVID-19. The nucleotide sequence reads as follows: TGTGCCAGCTCACCAGTTCTAGCGGGAGGGCGGTGGAATGAGCAGTTCTTC. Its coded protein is CASSPVLAGGRWNEQFF. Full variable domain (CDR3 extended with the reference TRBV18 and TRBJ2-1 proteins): NAGVMQNPRHLVRRRGQEARLRCSPMKGHSHVYWYRQLPEEGLKFMVYLQKENIIDESGMPKERFSAEFPKEGPSILRIQQVVRGDSAAYFCASSPVLAGGRWNEQFFGPGTRLTVL.